The T cell receptor beta chain under discussion was sequenced for a study of blood T cell repertoires in COVID-19. At the level of the study: Spain, Italy and the United States supplied samples that represented acute and convalescent COVID-19. From T cells, B-cell-depleted T cells, or PBMCs came the material, which was cDNA or gDNA.

In the authors' workflow: Amplification of reference gene primers was used by the study to estimate nucleated cell counts. The protocol was immunoSEQ multiplex PCR, while the TCRdb copy is restricted to in-frame clones and leaves out a portion. The V and J calls and clone size were taken over from that table, and D and trimming were inferred from the DNA. The table records 150,000 to 200,000 clones, roughly 80% of them present only once. The CDR3 has 15 amino acids. V lost 1 base and J 0 bases, leaving 10 bases between the germline ends. Per the germline V gene, CDR1 is LGHDT and CDR2 is YNNKEL (reference sequence).

This sequence was found in a woman aged 70 to 79 with acute or convalescent COVID-19. The chain is built from TRBV3-1 (or the pseudogene TRBV3-2) and TRBJ2-7; no clear D gene. Sequencing was performed on peripheral blood. CDR3 sequence: CASSQVSRPSYEQYF. The CDR3 DNA reads as TGTGCCAGCAGCCAAGTATCGAGGCCCTCCTACGAGCAGTACTTC.